The TCR beta chain described here comes from a study of T cell responses to AZD1222 COVID-19 vaccine. Generated by immunoSEQ multiplex PCR, the TCRdb table keeps only in-frame clones and is missing some. The sample contains 110,000 to 150,000 clones, roughly 91% of which appear only once. V was shortened by 6 bases and J by 2 bases, with 15 bases between the two germline ends. From germline, CDR1 is LNHDA and CDR2 SQIVND (reference sequence). This CDR3 has 15 residues. The genes are TRBV19 and TRBJ2-3, with D tentatively TRBD2 (5 bases). The sample in question was peripheral blood, obtained on day 0 of AZD1222 vaccination. The receptor's source is an adult in good health. The CDR3 nucleotides read TGTGCCAGTAGCCCGGGGTGGGGTAACACAGATACGCAGTATTTT. Encoded protein: CASSPGWGNTDTQYF.